This T cell receptor beta chain was identified during a study of cytomegalovirus exposure and HLA in healthy donors (TCRdb year 2017). In the study overall: An earlier analysis of roughly 570 of the donors reported approximately 260 Gb of sequence data and 117 million unique TCR beta sequences obtained from around 180 million T cells. The aim of the study was to test whether cataloging public T cell receptors could identify signatures of past pathogen exposure. The number of donors typed differed by locus, with 629-630 for A, B, C, DRB1 and DQB1, roughly 520 for DQA1, some 570 for DPA1, and approximately 470 for DPB1. Among 300 to 450 genotyped donors of the cohort, an average of approximately 240,000 unique TCR beta nucleotide sequences were sequenced per donor, around 20% of them non-productive. Roughly five DR-DQ haplotypes were treated as single units for association and clustering because of strong linkage in the cohort. Class I and class II HLA loci were covered by the typing at four-digit resolution. Rather than drawing on any new phenotypic data, the later analysis identified candidate immune exposures from TCR beta sequences and the way those sequences occurred across donors. All discovery cohort repertoires had been generated on a single sequencing platform. In addition to the first cohort of around 670 subjects, a separate validation cohort of 100 to 150 different subjects was used. Donor age, sex, ethnicity and CMV serostatus were collected together with the repertoire data. A later genetic analysis took genome-wide SNP genotypes for 398 of the 666 donors and used that subset as a discovery cohort. Using immunosequencing, the study profiled T cell repertoires from 666 subjects and related those repertoires to cytomegalovirus serostatus. Around 300 gigabases of sequencing data and approximately 93 million unique TCR sequences were included in an early release covering about 600 HLA-typed donors. To decide whether each TCR beta V gene segment behaved as functional or pseudogenic, an earlier analysis of nearly 600 of the donors relied on high-throughput TCR beta sequencing. Of the approximately 400 genotyped donors, 65% to 90% were placed in the genetic ancestry cluster associated with self-reported Caucasian donors. A later analysis re-analyzed previously published TCR beta repertoires from approximately 670 donors and added high-resolution HLA genotyping to study TCR occurrence patterns. The study combined high-throughput TCR immunosequencing, statistical association of individual TCRs with disease status, and machine learning to predict cytomegalovirus infection status.

The cohort was made up of about 670 healthy bone marrow donors. All cohort members were sampled while nominally healthy, although unrecorded immune exposures were likely present. The donor was CMV seronegative and belonged to the group of roughly 330 seronegative cohort members. A peripheral blood sample was provided by each donor, and peripheral blood mononuclear cells were used for TCR beta sequencing. The Qiagen DNeasy Blood Extraction Kit was used to extract genomic DNA from the blood cell samples. The library was obtained by the immunoSEQ multiplex PCR assay. For the multiplex PCR, a mixture combining 60 forward primers for TCR Vbeta segments and 13 reverse primers for TCR Jbeta segments was used. The CDR3 region of rearranged TCR beta genes was amplified from genomic DNA with a multiplex PCR assay. The Illumina HiSeq System was used to sequence the amplified TCR beta libraries as 87-base-pair reads. The study's own analysis went as follows. A later analysis counted tens of millions of unique TCR beta chains across the 690 or so repertoires, and around 12 million of these chains were shared by at least two donors. Raw reads were error-corrected and collapsed into unique sequences by a nearest-neighbor algorithm in which closely related sequences were merged to remove PCR and sequencing errors. V, D and J gene segments were assigned by aligning CDR3 sequences to IMGT reference sequences. For a sequence to be retained, a match of at least six nucleotides was required to both a V gene segment and a J gene segment. A rearrangement counted as productive if the CDR3 had no stop codons and remained in frame with V and J, and every other rearrangement counted as non-productive. Following IMGT convention, CDR3 was defined as the stretch from the second conserved V-encoded cysteine to the conserved J-encoded phenylalanine. Sequences without an unambiguous match to a single V gene segment were excluded from the earlier analysis of 587 of the donors. In an earlier analysis of some 590 of the donors, a V segment was called functional when productive rearrangements were above 56.7%, and segregating when the standard deviation between donors exceeded 5%. A statistical classification framework was built for diagnosing cytomegalovirus status from the catalog of TCR beta chain sequences. V and J gene assignment, in a later analysis, came from comparing TCR nucleotide sequences with IMGT/GENE-DB human TR gene sequences. A later analysis assigned CDR3 sequences and most-parsimonious VDJ recombination scenarios with the TCRdist pipeline. In a later analysis, each TCR beta chain was defined by its CDR3 amino acid sequence together with its V-gene family, and reads lacking a unique V-gene family were excluded. A later analysis removed 550 to 700 highly shared, low-generation-probability nucleotide sequences to deal with suspected cross-contamination and a sequencing artifact. For each public chain, a later analysis derived a clonal expansion index from normalized ranks of inferred template counts within each repertoire. Generation probabilities in a later analysis came from a VDJ recombination model fitted to out-of-frame rearrangements, and those results were checked against IGoR. A later analysis scored TCR-TCR, TCR-HLA and TCR-CMV co-occurrence with hypergeometric tests, applying a repertoire-size bias correction to TCR pairs. A later analysis estimated false discovery rates by permuting HLA or CMV assignments 20 times. In a later analysis, co-occurring TCRs were grouped with DBSCAN, and TCRdist sequence similarity was added when clustering was performed within HLA-allele-positive subsets. Repertoires with fewer than 30,000 or more than 120,000 public chains were left out of co-occurrence clustering, as were a few repertoires with anomalous nucleotide sharing. TCRdb limited this immuneACCESS table to in-frame rearrangements with V and J called. A share of clones is missing; checked studies link under half to unresolved V genes, and the rest is unexplained. Clone size and V and J calls were adopted from that table, with D and trimming inferred from the DNA. For this sample there are approximately 240,000 clones; about 89% appear just once. Less than 1.2% of the sample rests with the top ten.

CDR1 and CDR2, looked up from the germline V gene, are SNHLY and FYNNEI. A distance of 7 bases separates the germline ends of V and J, which lose 4 bases and 4 bases respectively. The CDR3 holds 12 amino acids from the cysteine to the phenylalanine. The entry retains the CDR3 DNA only, 36 bases that are in frame from base 1. On the study overall, not on this receptor specifically: Several of the top co-occurrence clusters appeared to be linked to parvovirus B19, influenza, CMV and Epstein-Barr virus, according to a later analysis. In a later genetic analysis, fewer N-insertions in productive TCRs were reported among donors in an Asian-associated ancestry cluster than the 666-donor mean. In a later analysis, the rate of TCR association differed among HLA loci, with DRB1 alleles having the most associated TCRs and HLA-C alleles having the fewest. Correlated functional status among segregating V segments might be attributable to linkage disequilibrium, but an unknown experimental factor could not be ruled out. A later analysis found that HLA-associated TCR beta chains were more clonally expanded and had lower generation probabilities than equally common non-associated chains. An association between a missense DCLRE1C variant and V-gene and J-gene trimming of TCR beta chains was found in a later genetic analysis and replicated in an independent cohort. A cluster of highly shared sequence variants was judged likely to represent a technical artifact of the sequencing pipeline. The cohort was sequenced for TCR beta chains only, and without alpha or paired-chain data the features that could be detected were limited. In vitro tests confirmed that a few of the cytomegalovirus-associated TCR beta chains recognize cytomegalovirus antigens. Strong co-occurrence of HLA alleles, especially DR and DQ, made assigning TCR associations to individual alleles difficult. Most TCR sequences were seen in very few donors, while some public TCRs were found in many individuals. A later analysis associated about 17,000 TCR beta sequences with specific HLA alleles at a false discovery rate of 0.05. The classifier was reported to diagnose cytomegalovirus status with high specificity and sensitivity in both the original cohort and the validation cohort. The study gave a list of more than 150 TCR beta chains associated with cytomegalovirus. Because some donors lacked HLA typing at each locus, the association tests relied only on the typed subset. Because counts were too low, around 18 rarely observed V segments, including chromosome 9 orphons, were left out of the earlier analysis of roughly 600 of the donors. Immune exposure information for the cohort was limited to CMV serostatus. Broadly in line with IMGT annotations, most TCR beta V segments showed up in productive rearrangements about 87% or about 30% of the time in an earlier analysis of about 500 of the donors. A later analysis found that most CMV-associated TCR beta chains appeared HLA-restricted, with HLA associations seemingly driven largely by CMV exposure. Some IMGT-functional V segments, including TRBV6-2 and TRBV6-3, could not be distinguished by the 87-base-pair reads and were therefore excluded. Roughly uniform sequencing depth across donors was assumed in presence/absence analyses, although this assumption may not hold. A further reported finding was that TCR beta sequences accurately predicted the HLA-A and HLA-B alleles for most subjects in the first cohort. The authors suggested that the approach could potentially be generalized to other disease states and immunological phenotypes.

Concerning this clone itself: Its antigen remains undetermined. The input lacks base qualities; no much larger clone sits a single base away. The sample carries other DNA sequences with the same CDR3.

The clonotype comes from a woman aged 18-29 years in good health and CMV-seronegative. The sample was PBMCs. This sequence uses TRBV2 and TRBJ2-5; TRBD1 might be the D gene, on 6 matching bases. The sequence in DNA is TGTGCCAGCAGTGGAGGGGGAGAGACCCAGTACTTC. Its coded protein is CASSGGGETQYF.